This T cell receptor beta chain was captured in a study of regulatory T cells in long-lasting Graves disease (dated by TCRdb to the early 2020s). Notes on the research overall: To count as having persistent Graves' disease, a patient had to have received antithyroid drug treatment for over 5 years with TSH receptor autoantibodies remaining persistently positive. TCR sequencing covered around 13 persistent and 20 or so newly diagnosed Graves' disease patients, about 35 samples in total. This study used TCR sequencing and RNA sequencing of peripheral blood to compare persistent Graves' disease patients against newly diagnosed Graves' disease patients. The study was registered as a clinical trial and conducted in China. In the clinical cohort, patients with persistent Graves' disease had used antithyroid drugs for an average of about 10.3 years.

Overall study results and their limits: Only the TCR beta chain was sequenced and analyzed. Persistent disease showed preferential use of TRBV28, TRBJ1-2 and TRBJ2-5, whereas newly diagnosed disease favored TRBV20-1 and TRBJ2-1. Lower TCR Shannon entropy and fewer highly expanded clones were observed in persistent Graves' disease patients than in newly diagnosed patients, which suggested clonal expansion. More public clonotypes were shared among persistent patients (2,741) than among newly diagnosed patients (under 1,000). The study examined only peripheral blood because the primary lesion, thyroid tissue, could not be accessed. The small sample size was acknowledged by the authors as a limitation that may reduce accuracy.

Per the publication, the time point label means: persistent/refractory GD, antithyroid drugs over 5 years with positive TRAb. For both TCR sequencing and RNA sequencing, RNA was extracted from PBMCs using TRIzol. The diagnosis of Graves' disease followed American Thyroid Association guidelines. The patients came from an endocrinology department in Xi'an, China. Each patient gave 9 to 10 milliliters of peripheral blood, collected in an EDTA anticoagulant tube. Ficoll Paque Plus density gradient separation was used to isolate PBMCs, and no additional T cell sorting was done. An Agilent 2100 Bioanalyzer and agarose gel were used to check RNA quality, and a NanoDrop 2000 was used to measure RNA concentration. This clonotype was counted at least ten times. This receptor's antigen is unknown. The sample holds no much larger clone one base away, and base qualities are not on file. The library was produced with multiplex PCR. Sequencing relied on an Illumina HiSeq 4000. iRepertoire HTBI primers and Arm-PCR amplification of CDR3 regions were used to construct TCR beta libraries. Before sequencing, the PCR products underwent gel purification. From the authors' description of their analysis: A total of fewer than 65 TRBV and under 15 TRBJ segments were identified across samples and were used for gene usage analysis of CDR3 amino acid clonotypes. COPE and FqMerger were used to merge filtered high-quality paired reads into contigs. BLAST was used to align contigs to the IMGT TRBV, TRBD and TRBJ reference genes, and CDR3 was defined following IMGT. Any clonotype with a frequency above 0.1% was classified as a highly expanded clone. Shannon entropy was used to measure repertoire diversity, and the Gini coefficient was used to measure V-J evenness. Public clonotypes were defined as clonotypes shared by more than one individual. In TCRdb, the public reads were trimmed at Q25 with fastp and aligned with MiXCR, with productive beta chains retained. Each CDR3 protein appears once, grouped with its most common genes and DNA. TCRdb assigned the V and J calls; the authors' analysis was not used. The table for this sample lists roughly 490,000 distinct CDR3 sequences; about 22% of them were counted only once. The ten largest clones capture about 12% of the sample.

Trimming costs V 1 base and J 3 bases, and their ends lie 7 bases apart. CDR1 and CDR2 were assigned from the germline V gene (reference sequence) as SEHNR and FQNEAQ. There are 14 amino acids in the CDR3, from cysteine to phenylalanine inclusive. Left in the record is the CDR3 DNA by itself, 42 bases read in frame from the first base. This TCR derives from a female donor with Graves disease. This specimen was peripheral blood mononuclear cells (PBMCs), taken when the disease was refractory, from a patient treated with antithyroid drugs. The sequence is built from TRBV7-9 and TRBJ1-5, with TRBD1 tentatively as D gene (5 bases match). The DNA sequence reads TGTGCCAGCAGCTTAGAAGGGGTCAATCAGCCCCAGCATTTT. Translated, it reads CASSLEGVNQPQHF.